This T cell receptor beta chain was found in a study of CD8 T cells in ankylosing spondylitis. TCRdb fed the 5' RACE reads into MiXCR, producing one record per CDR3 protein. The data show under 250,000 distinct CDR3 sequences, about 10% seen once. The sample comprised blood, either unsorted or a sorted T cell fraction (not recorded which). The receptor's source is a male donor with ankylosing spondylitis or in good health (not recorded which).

The CDR3 sequence: CSGFDSSGNTIYF. CDR3 DNA sequence: TGCAGCGGATTCGACAGCTCTGGAAACACCATATATTTT. The J gene is TRBJ1-3, the V gene TRBV29-1; maybe TRBD1 (5 bases). Germline V lookup: CDR1 SQVTM, CDR2 ANQGSEA. Trimming pared 7 bases from V and 0 bases from J, leaving 10 bases between. There are 13 residues in the CDR3.